A single sample gave rise to the 11 T cell receptor beta chains below, sequenced in a study of cytomegalovirus exposure and HLA in healthy donors. With 60 Vbeta and 13 Jbeta primers, the PCR was carried out. TCRdb keeps only in-frame clones here, not all; method: immunoSEQ multiplex PCR. In the table there are about 160,000 clones, roughly 79% of which are singletons. The sequenced sample was PBMCs. These receptors originate from a woman in her thirties or forties in good health and CMV-seronegative.

The gene calls are TRBV30 and TRBJ1-2; the D gene is possibly TRBD1 (6 bases). CDR1 and CDR2 (germline): GTSNPN, SVGIG (reference sequence). This CDR3 comprises 13 residues. Trimming cost V 2 bases and J 4 bases, with 11 bases left between them. The CDR3 nucleotides read TGTGCCTGGAGTAACGGGGGGGCCTATGGCTACACCTTC. Amino acids: CAWSNGGAYGYTF.

The table lists this clone with a few counts. The chain couples TRBV27 to TRBJ2-7, with TRBD2 identical over 10 bases. The ends lost 2 bases at V and 2 bases at J; junction bases unmatched: 3. The CDR3 has 15 residues. Germline V CDR1 and CDR2: MNHEY, SMNVEV (reference sequence). The CDR3 is CASSLGLAVAYEQYF. The CDR3 nucleotides read TGTGCCAGCAGTTTAGGACTAGCGGTCGCCTACGAGCAGTACTTC.

The chain uses TRBV29-1 and TRBJ1-4, with D possibly TRBD1 on 5 matching bases. This CDR3 comprises 13 residues. The germline V gene has CDR1 SQVTM and CDR2 ANQGSEA. The V end was cut by 4 bases, the J end by 8 bases, with 14 bases between. CDR3 in amino acids: CSVAVRADEKLFF. CDR3 sequence (DNA): TGCAGCGTTGCAGTCAGGGCAGACGAAAAACTGTTTTTT. Supplemented by reference TRBV29-1 and TRBJ1-4, the full variable domain reads SAVISQKPSRDICQRGTSLTIQCQVDSQVTMMFWYRQQPGQSLTLIATANQGSEATYESGFVIDKFPISRPNLTFSTLTVSNMSPEDSSIYLCSVAVRADEKLFFGSGTQLSVL.

This chain joins TRBV7-3 and TRBJ2-5; 7 bases line up with TRBD1. V shed 10 bases and J 1 base; nucleotides not matched to a gene: 9. The CDR3 has 14 residues. Germline lookup yields CDR1 SGHTA and CDR2 FQGTGA. In DNA, the CDR3 is TGTGCCAACCTCCGGGACAGATCCCAAGAGACCCAGTACTTC. It encodes CANLRDRSQETQYF.

CDR3 region: CASSLRASGTDEQYF. The CDR3 nucleotides read TGTGCCAGCAGCTTAAGGGCTAGCGGGACGGACGAGCAGTACTTC. The chain recombines TRBV7-9 with TRBJ2-7, with TRBD2 matching 9 bases. CDR1 SEHNR and CDR2 FQNEAQ come from the germline V gene (reference sequence). CDR3 length: 15 residues. With V trimmed by 2 bases and J by 5 bases, 7 bases remained unmatched.

This clone was detected once. The rearrangement uses TRBV9 and TRBJ2-5, with TRBD1 matching 7 bases. The end of the DNA aligns better with TRBJ2-7, so the J call may be wrong. The CDR3 is 14 amino acids. CDR1 and CDR2 from the germline V gene are SGDLS and YYNGEE. This CDR3 is CASSVRQGGYEQYF. The CDR3 DNA reads TGTGCCAGCAGCGTAAGACAGGGTGGCTACGAGCAGTACTTC.

The chain links TRBV5-6 to TRBJ2-5; 11 bases align to TRBD2. J lost 9 bases, V lost 0 bases, and 13 bases had no gene match. Per germline, CDR1 SGHDT and CDR2 YYEEEE. The CDR3 consists of 17 residues. The CDR3 spells CASSLGEERTSGRSQYF. For the CDR3, the DNA is TGTGCCAGCAGCTTGGGAGAAGAAAGGACTAGCGGGCGGTCCCAGTACTTC.

The chain has TRBV5-1 and TRBJ2-1; TRBD2 matches at 13 bases. This CDR3 comprises 14 residues. The V gene's germline CDR1 is SGHRS and CDR2 YFSETQ. The V segment lost 7 bases and the J segment 4 bases; nucleotides outside the gene matches: 2. This CDR3 reads CASGTSGDYNEQFF. The CDR3 nucleotides read TGCGCCAGCGGGACTAGCGGGGATTACAATGAGCAGTTCTTC. The complete variable domain, with remaining parts taken from reference TRBV5-1 and TRBJ2-1, reads KAGVTQTPRYLIKTRGQQVTLSCSPISGHRSVSWYQQTPGQGLQFLFEYFSETQRNKGNFPGRFSGRQFSNSRSEMNVSTLELGDSALYLCASGTSGDYNEQFFGPGTRLTVL.

The chain combines TRBV7-9 with TRBJ1-1; D may be TRBD1 (6 bases). The CDR3 is 15 amino acids. Trimming took off 5 bases at V and 2 bases at J, with 15 bases between the two ends. CDR1 and CDR2 from the germline V gene are SEHNR and FQNEAQ (reference sequence). In nucleotides, the CDR3 is TGTGCCAGCAGCCCTACTCCGGACAGAAACACTGAAGCTTTCTTT. It codes for CASSPTPDRNTEAFF.

The chain uses TRBV6-1 and TRBJ2-3; 9 bases are a match to TRBD1. V lost 6 bases and J lost 3; bases outside the gene matches: 7. The germline CDR1 and CDR2 sequences are MNHNS and SASEGT. This CDR3 has 15 amino acids. DNA for the CDR3: TGTGCCAGCAGGAAACCAGGGACAGGGACAGATACGCAGTATTTT. Its protein is CASRKPGTGTDTQYF.

The table lists this clone with a count of one. This rearrangement joins TRBV7-9 to TRBJ1-4; possibly TRBD1 for D (6 bases). The CDR3 loop spans 15 amino acids. Germline loops: CDR1 SEHNR, CDR2 FQNEAQ (reference sequence). Trimming shortened V by 5 bases and J by 8 bases, and 18 bases separated the two germline ends. The CDR3 reads CASSPRQRTDEKLFF. In DNA form, the CDR3 reads TGTGCCAGCAGCCCCAGACAGCGGACAGACGAAAAACTGTTTTTT.